Detailed here is one T cell receptor beta chain. The CDR3 is 14 residues long. Germline V gene lookup returns CDR1 MGHRA and CDR2 YSYEKL. V was cut by 1 base and J by 4 bases, with 10 bases left in between. Sequencing used immunoSEQ multiplex PCR; TCRdb keeps in-frame clones, though not all of them. Among approximately 210,000 clones, roughly nine tenths were seen once, and the ten largest hold around 8.4%. The data derive from a study of blood T cell repertoires in COVID-19. Sample: PBMCs or T cells enriched from blood (not recorded which). The chain carries TRBV4-1 and TRBJ1-1, with a weak D call TRBD1 (5 bases). This sequence originates from a woman aged 18-30 years who had recovered from COVID-19. The CDR3 DNA reads TGCGCCAGCAGCCAAGTTTCCAGGGCCACTGAAGCTTTCTTT. Translation: CASSQVSRATEAFF.